This T cell receptor beta chain comes out of a study of blood T cell repertoires in COVID-19. Study at large: Collection of acute and convalescent COVID-19 samples took place in the United States, Italy and Spain. T cells, B-cell-depleted T cells, or PBMCs provided the cDNA or gDNA that served as material.

Germline V gene data show CDR1 as SGHTA and CDR2 as FQGNSA. V shed 5 bases and J shed 4 bases, with 13 bases lying between them. The CDR3 loop spans 14 amino acids. Recruited during active infection, patients (from Seattle) were subsequently followed longitudinally. TCRdb's table, derived via immunoSEQ multiplex PCR, lists solely in-frame clones and lacks some. Of some 180,000 clones listed, 84% were seen once; the top ten hold less than 3%. Input material: peripheral blood. The rearrangement uses TRBV7-2 and TRBJ2-3, with D perhaps matching TRBD2 (6 bases). This clonotype was obtained from a woman over 75 with COVID-19, enrolled during active disease. The CDR3 protein is CASSLGGSADTQYF. CDR3 DNA sequence: TGTGCCAGCAGCCTCGGGGGTTCAGCAGATACGCAGTATTTT. The full variable domain, rest sourced from reference TRBV7-2 and TRBJ2-3, is GAGVSQSPSNKVTEKGKDVELRCDPISGHTALYWYRQSLGQGLEFLIYFQGNSAPDKSGLPSDRFSAERTGGSVSTLTIQRTQQEDSAVYLCASSLGGSADTQYFGPGTRLTVL.